Sequencing of this T cell receptor beta chain was carried out in a study of T cell clones after liver transplantation. Study in general: TCRbeta sequencing after a pre-transplant mixed lymphocyte reaction identified graft-donor-reactive clones, later tracked in post-transplant blood. Draws occurred before transplant, before withdrawal, and after complete or failed withdrawal. Study results and limitations: Migration into the graft, not deletion, may explain lost graft donor-reactive T cells. Low donor cell numbers restricted donor-reactive repertoire measurement in two subjects.

Comments on this clone: The antigen is undetermined.

TCRdb's copy holds only in-frame clones and misses some; the assay was immunoSEQ multiplex PCR. The data hold approximately 100,000 clones, with approximately 78% observed a single time. This CDR3 spans 14 amino acids. Trimming left V 7 bases short and J 0 bases short, with 12 bases between. Germline CDR1 and CDR2: SEHNR and FQNEAQ (reference sequence). This sequence was found in a human donor who received a liver transplant. This chain joins TRBV7-9 and TRBJ1-1; D is unclear. This sample comprised CD4+ T cells from blood, obtained before liver transplant. The CDR3 region has the DNA TGTGCCAGCATAAGGGCGAACATGAACACTGAAGCTTTCTTT. It specifies CASIRANMNTEAFF.